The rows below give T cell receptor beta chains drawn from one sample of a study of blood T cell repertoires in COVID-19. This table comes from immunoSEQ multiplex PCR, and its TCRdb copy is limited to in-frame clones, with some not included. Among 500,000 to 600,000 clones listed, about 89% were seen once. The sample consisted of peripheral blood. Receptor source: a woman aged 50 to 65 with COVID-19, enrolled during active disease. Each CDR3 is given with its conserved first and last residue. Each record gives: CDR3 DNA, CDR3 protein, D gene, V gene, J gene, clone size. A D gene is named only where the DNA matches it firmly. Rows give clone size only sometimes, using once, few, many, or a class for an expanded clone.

TGTGCCAGCTCACCGAACGGAGGACAGTTAGGCTACGAGCAGTACTTC	CASSPNGGQLGYEQYF	.	TRBV18	TRBJ2-7	.
TGTGCCAGCAGCTTCAGGGCGGGAACTGAAGCTTTCTTT	CASSFRAGTEAFF	.	TRBV11-2	TRBJ1-1	.
TGTGCCAGCAGTGAAAGGGGGTTGACCCGTCGAGAAGCTTTCTTT	CASSERGLTRREAFF	.	TRBV6-1	TRBJ1-1	.
TGTGCCTGGAGTCGTCTTAATGAAAAACTGTTTTTT	CAWSRLNEKLFF	.	TRBV30	TRBJ1-4	.
TGTGCCACCAGTGATTTGGGAGCAACGGCGGAGGGCAATGAGCAGTTCTTC	CATSDLGATAEGNEQFF	.	TRBV24-1	TRBJ2-1	.
TGTGCCAGCAGCATTGGAATGGGGGGGGGCCCCTATAATTCACCCCTCCACTTT	CASSIGMGGGPYNSPLHF	.	TRBV5-6	TRBJ1-6	once
TGTGCCAGCAGTATCGACAGGGGGTCGACTGAAGCTTTCTTT	CASSIDRGSTEAFF	TRBD1	TRBV7-2	TRBJ1-1	.
TGTGCCAGCAGTTCAGGTGGGCGGGAGACCCGGTACTTC	CASSSGGRETRYF	TRBD2	TRBV28	TRBJ2-5	.
TGCGCCAGCAGCCTCTCAGGGAATGAAGCTTTCTTT	CASSLSGNEAFF	.	TRBV5-1	TRBJ1-1	.
TGTGCCACCCGGATCGACAGGGGCCGATACCCGAACACCGGGGAGCTGTTTTTT	CATRIDRGRYPNTGELFF	TRBD1	TRBV27	TRBJ2-2	.
TGTGCCAGCTCACCCACGGAGTCCCCTAAGGGGGAGCAGTACTTC	CASSPTESPKGEQYF	.	TRBV18	TRBJ2-7	once
TGTGCCAGCAGCTCCCGAGAGAACACTGAAGCTTTCTTT	CASSSRENTEAFF	.	TRBV3-1/TRBV3-2	TRBJ1-1	.
TGTGCCAGCAGCCTTGCGGGACCCGGAGGCTACACCTTC	CASSLAGPGGYTF	.	TRBV5-6	TRBJ1-2	.
TGTGCCAGCAACGAGAAGGGGTGGAACACTGAAGCTTTCTTT	CASNEKGWNTEAFF	.	TRBV28	TRBJ1-1	few
TGTGCCAGCTCACCATCCTTCGGGACAGGGCAGGGGAACACTGAAGCTTTCTTT	CASSPSFGTGQGNTEAFF	TRBD1	TRBV18	TRBJ1-1	.
TGCGCCAGCAGCCCGGACGGGGGACGTACAGATACGCAGTATTTT	CASSPDGGRTDTQYF	.	TRBV5-1	TRBJ2-3	.
TGTGCCAGCAGTTACAAGGGGCCCTATAATTCACCCCTCCACTTT	CASSYKGPYNSPLHF	.	TRBV6-2/TRBV6-3	TRBJ1-6	.
TGCGCCAGCAGCTTGAGCAGCACAGATACGCAGTATTTT	CASSLSSTDTQYF	.	TRBV5-1	TRBJ2-3	.